This entry lists 17 T cell receptor beta chains sequenced from one sample in a study of T cells after yellow fever vaccination. MiXCR, applied by TCRdb to the 5' RACE reads, yields one record per CDR3 protein. The repertoire holds around 530,000 distinct CDR3 sequences, with approximately 16% as singletons. This specimen consisted of PBMCs, obtained roughly 5 days after the first yellow fever vaccination. These receptor sequences come from a man younger than 35 who received the YFV17D yellow fever vaccine.

CDR3 in DNA: TGTGCCAGCAGTTACGCCAGGGGGCCTGGAAACACCATATATTTT. Protein: CASSYARGPGNTIYF. This rearrangement joins TRBV6-5 to TRBJ1-3; 8 bases align to TRBD1. This CDR3 has 15 amino acids. V shed 2 bases and J 2 bases; nucleotides not matched to a gene: 2. Germline lookup yields CDR1 MNHEY and CDR2 SVGAGI.

The J gene is TRBJ1-1, the V gene TRBV7-3; D perhaps matches TRBD1 (6 bases). This CDR3 spans 14 amino acids. Deletions cut 5 bases from V and 7 bases from J, with 17 bases between. CDR1 is SGHTA, CDR2 FQGTGA, per germline. The CDR3 nucleotides read TGTGCCAGCAGCGCCCCCCCGGGACACTGTGAAGCTTTCTTT. Translation gives CASSAPPGHCEAFF.

This sequence joins TRBV12-3 or TRBV12-4 and TRBJ2-1, with D perhaps given as TRBD1 or TRBD2 (5 bases each). The CDR3 spans 15 residues. V lost 5 bases, J lost 7 bases, and 18 bases lay in between. CDR3 sequence: CASSAHGARLNEQFF. The CDR3 DNA reads TGTGCCAGCAGTGCCCACGGGGCTCGATTGAATGAGCAGTTCTTC.

In its sample, this clonotype was seen many times. The chain employs TRBV7-3 and TRBJ1-1; TRBD1 is a possible D gene (5 bases). Trimming took off 5 bases at V and 1 base at J, with 11 bases between the two ends. CDR1 is SGHTA and CDR2 is FQGTGA in the germline V gene. The CDR3 is made up of 14 amino acids. The CDR3 nucleotides are TGTGCCAGCAGCCCCGGGGGGAGGAACACTGAAGCTTTCTTT. It is translated as CASSPGGRNTEAFF.

This clonotype was seen only a few times. The V and J genes are TRBV7-9 and TRBJ2-3, with D possibly TRBD1 on 6 matching bases. The CDR3 runs to 11 residues. Trimming removed 5 bases from V and 8 bases from J, with 8 bases in between. The germline V gene encodes CDR1 SEHNR and CDR2 FQNEAQ (reference sequence). The CDR3, as DNA: TGTGCCAGCAGCAAACAGGGTACGCAGTATTTT. This translates into CASSKQGTQYF.

The table lists this clonotype with a few counts. This chain uses TRBV29-1 with TRBJ2-3, with D possibly matching TRBD1 (5 bases). Per the germline V gene, CDR1 is SQVTM and CDR2 is ANQGSEA. There are 14 residues in the CDR3. Trimming left V 3 bases short and J 4 bases short, with 14 bases between. CDR3 nucleotides: TGCAGCGTTGATGCCAGGGAAGAGGCAGATACGCAGTATTTT. This sequence encodes CSVDAREEADTQYF.

The CDR3 protein is CASSPRTGGSSPLHF. CDR3 DNA sequence: TGCGCCAGCAGCCCTAGGACAGGGGGATCTTCACCCCTCCACTTT. The chain employs TRBV5-1 and TRBJ1-6; the match to TRBD1 covers 10 bases. This CDR3 comprises 15 residues. Germline V gene lookup returns CDR1 SGHRS and CDR2 YFSETQ. Trimming took 4 bases from V and 9 from J; bases not matched to a gene: 7.

This clonotype was counted a few times. This sequence joins TRBV7-2 and TRBJ1-1; no clear D. V was trimmed by 5 bases and J by 1 base, leaving 11 bases between them. The length of the CDR3 is 14 residues. Germline CDR1 is SGHTA and CDR2 is FQGNSA. Here the CDR3 reads CASSRPGGNTEAFF. The CDR3 DNA is TGTGCCAGCAGCCGACCGGGAGGGAACACTGAAGCTTTCTTT. The full variable domain, completed using reference TRBV7-2 and TRBJ1-1, is GAGVSQSPSNKVTEKGKDVELRCDPISGHTALYWYRQSLGQGLEFLIYFQGNSAPDKSGLPSDRFSAERTGGSVSTLTIQRTQQEDSAVYLCASSRPGGNTEAFFGQGTRLTVV.

This clonotype was observed a few times. V and J are TRBV12-3 or TRBV12-4 and TRBJ2-3, with D unclear. The CDR3 consists of 12 residues. Deletions cut 4 bases from V and 4 bases from J, with 6 bases between. CDR3 residues: CASSYRPDTQYF. Written as DNA, the CDR3 is TGTGCCAGCAGTTACCGGCCAGATACGCAGTATTTT.

The V and J genes are TRBV12-3 or TRBV12-4 and TRBJ2-3, with 8 positions matching TRBD1. This CDR3 has 13 residues. V shed 7 bases, J shed 5 bases, and the junction held 5 bases outside the gene matches. The CDR3 protein is CASKVQGGDTQYF. Written as DNA, the CDR3 is TGTGCCAGCAAGGTACAGGGGGGAGATACGCAGTATTTT.

This clonotype has more than one count but fewer than ten. The genes are TRBV9 and TRBJ2-7, with TRBD1 identical over 9 bases. The CDR3 loop spans 15 amino acids. V lost 0 bases and J lost 3; bases outside the gene matches: 4. From germline, CDR1 is SGDLS and CDR2 YYNGEE. The CDR3 DNA reads as TGTGCCAGCAGCGTAGGGGACAGGGAGATCTACGAGCAGTACTTC. It specifies CASSVGDREIYEQYF.

This clonotype was seen only a few times. The chain combines TRBV12-3 or TRBV12-4 with TRBJ2-3; D is perhaps TRBD1 or TRBD2 (5 bases each). This CDR3 is built from 13 residues. The V gene lost 5 bases and the J gene lost 9 bases, with 15 bases spanning the gap. CDR3 sequence (DNA): TGTGCCAGCAGTACGCGAGAGGGGTCCACGCAGTATTTT. It yields the protein CASSTREGSTQYF.

This clonotype came up a few times. The genes are TRBV20-1 and TRBJ2-3; 10 bases fit TRBD2. V shed 7 bases, J shed 1 base, and the junction held 5 bases outside the gene matches. Germline V CDR1 and CDR2: DFQATT, SNEGSKA (reference sequence). The CDR3 contains 14 residues. The CDR3 is CSGSGGAGTDTQYF. Written as DNA, the CDR3 is TGCAGTGGAAGCGGGGGGGCTGGCACAGATACGCAGTATTTT.

This clonotype came up a few times. The chain recombines TRBV12-3 or TRBV12-4 with TRBJ1-1; no reliable D call. Trimming shortened V by 0 bases and J by 5 bases, and 13 bases separated the two germline ends. This CDR3 has 15 amino acids. CDR3 DNA: TGTGCCAGCAGTTTAGCGCTCTCGAAAGGAACTGAAGCTTTCTTT. As protein: CASSLALSKGTEAFF.

V and J are TRBV3-1 and TRBJ1-1; the D gene is possibly TRBD1 (5 bases). Trimming cost V 4 bases and J 5 bases, with 20 bases left between them. CDR3 length: 16 residues. Germline V gene lookup returns CDR1 LGHDT and CDR2 YNNKEL (reference sequence). In DNA, the CDR3 is TGTGCCAGCAGCCCAATACGGGTAAGGGGCTGGACTGAAGCTTTCTTT. It codes for CASSPIRVRGWTEAFF.

V is TRBV4-3 and J is TRBJ1-2; D is uncertain. The germline gives CDR1 LGHNA, CDR2 YSLEER. Between the trimmed V and J ends, which lost 0 bases and 1 base, there was a span of 6 bases. This CDR3 spans 14 amino acids. CDR3 amino acids: CASSQDTINYGYTF. Here the CDR3 DNA reads TGCGCCAGCAGCCAAGATACGATTAACTATGGCTACACCTTC.

The chain recombines TRBV7-9 with TRBJ2-1, with D perhaps TRBD2 (5 bases). The V end was cut by 2 bases, the J end by 5 bases, with 13 bases between. The V gene's germline CDR1 is SEHNR and CDR2 FQNEAQ (reference sequence). The CDR3 spans 15 residues. The CDR3 is CASSLRGLYNNEQFF. CDR3 DNA: TGTGCCAGCAGCTTACGCGGGCTATATAACAATGAGCAGTTCTTC.